This entry describes one TCR beta chain. Its antigen remains unknown. Library preparation (for TCRbeta) was performed with unique molecular identifiers. TCRdb processed the PCR reads anew with MiXCR; each CDR3 protein has one entry. The sample comprises about 980,000 distinct CDR3 sequences, roughly 29% of which are singletons, and 25% to 35% rests with the top ten. The sample belongs to a study of T-cell reconstitution after alpha-beta-depleted transplantation in children. Study outcomes and limitations: Two months or so post-transplant, alpha-beta T cells reportedly derived from several hundred expanded graft clones. Among T cells one year after transplant, newly produced cells accounted for most counts and diversity.

CDR1 and CDR2 from the germline V gene are LNHNV and YYDKDF (reference sequence). V was pared by 1 base and J by 0 bases, with 16 bases between. The CDR3 covers 18 residues. The origin of this receptor is a boy less than two years old who had a stem cell transplant for SCID, so the T cells may come from the graft donor. The rearrangement joins TRBV15 to TRBJ2-1, with D maybe TRBD1 (5 bases). The sequenced sample was PBMCs, mostly from graft donor cells, obtained 360 days after TCRalphabeta/CD19-depleted stem cell transplant. CDR3 loop: CATSRVRGRIGSYNEQFF. CDR3 bases: TGTGCCACCAGCAGAGTAAGGGGTAGAATAGGCTCCTACAATGAGCAGTTCTTC.